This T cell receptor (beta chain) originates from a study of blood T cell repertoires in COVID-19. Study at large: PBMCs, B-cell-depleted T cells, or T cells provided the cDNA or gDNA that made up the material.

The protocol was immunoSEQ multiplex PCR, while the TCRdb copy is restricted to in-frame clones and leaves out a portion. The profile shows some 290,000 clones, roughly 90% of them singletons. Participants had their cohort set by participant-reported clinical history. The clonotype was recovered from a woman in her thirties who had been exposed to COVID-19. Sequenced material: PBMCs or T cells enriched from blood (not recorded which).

CDR3 in amino acids: CASSVGQFYEQYF. In nucleotides, the CDR3 is TGTGCCAGCAGTGTGGGACAGTTCTACGAGCAGTACTTC. This chain uses TRBV27 with TRBJ2-7; 7 positions match TRBD1. The V segment lost 5 bases and the J segment 3 bases; nucleotides outside the gene matches: 4. This CDR3 spans 13 amino acids. CDR1 and CDR2 (germline): MNHEY, SMNVEV (reference sequence).